This is a list of T cell receptor beta chains from one sample in a study of T cell responses to AZD1222 COVID-19 vaccine. Some clones are missing from TCRdb's copy, which holds only in-frame ones; the method was immunoSEQ multiplex PCR. The sample shows about 97,000 clones, nearly 90% of them seen only once. This sample comprised peripheral blood, obtained on day 0 of AZD1222 vaccination. The receptor set was obtained from an adult in good health. CDR3s include the opening cysteine and the closing phenylalanine or tryptophan. D genes are given only for firm matches. Part of the rows lack a size; the others show once, few, many or a class for expanded clones.

J gene,D gene,V gene,clone size,CDR3 protein,CDR3 DNA
TRBJ2-7,.,TRBV30,.,CAWNPGDYEQYF,TGTGCCTGGAATCCAGGGGACTACGAGCAGTACTTC
TRBJ1-2,.,TRBV9,.,CASSKRQGNGYTF,TGTGCCAGCAGCAAAAGGCAGGGGAACGGCTACACCTTC
TRBJ2-2,TRBD2,TRBV2,.,CASKGSGGARTGELFF,TGTGCCAGCAAGGGTAGCGGGGGGGCAAGGACCGGGGAGCTGTTTTTT
TRBJ2-5,TRBD2,TRBV10-2,.,CASSRTSAEETQYF,TGCGCCAGCAGCCGGACTAGCGCGGAAGAGACCCAGTACTTC
TRBJ2-3,.,TRBV6-5,many,CASSYSARDTQYF,TGTGCCAGCAGTTACTCGGCCCGAGATACGCAGTATTTT
TRBJ2-3,TRBD2,TRBV28,.,CAITDWRGGRDTQYF,TGTGCCATCACTGACTGGCGGGGGGGCAGAGATACGCAGTATTTT
TRBJ2-1,TRBD1,TRBV29-1,.,CSVLRGLNEQFF,TGCAGCGTTCTCAGGGGGCTGAATGAGCAGTTCTTC
TRBJ2-3,.,TRBV6-5,.,CASSSSPRADTQYF,TGTGCCAGCAGTTCCTCCCCTAGAGCAGATACGCAGTATTTT
TRBJ2-3,.,TRBV7-9,few,CASSSGTRRSTDTQYF,TGTGCCAGCAGCTCCGGGACACGACGTAGCACAGATACGCAGTATTTT
TRBJ1-2,.,TRBV19,.,CATSHMNYGYTF,TGTGCCACTTCGCACATGAACTATGGCTACACCTTC
TRBJ2-1,.,TRBV24-1,.,CATSEGGVHEQFF,TGTGCCACCAGTGAAGGGGGGGTCCATGAGCAGTTCTTC
TRBJ1-2,.,TRBV7-2,.,CASSLDRGAYGYTF,TGTGCCAGCAGCTTAGATCGGGGGGCGTATGGCTACACCTTC
TRBJ1-5,.,TRBV6-6,.,CASSYGQGGQPQHF,TGTGCCAGCAGTTACGGGCAGGGTGGGCAGCCCCAGCATTTT
TRBJ1-3,.,TRBV6-7,once,CASSYQEGHLSGNTIYF,TGTGCCAGCAGTTACCAGGAGGGACACCTCTCTGGAAACACCATATATTTT
TRBJ1-4,.,TRBV11-3,.,CASSKQGNEKLFF,TGTGCCAGCAGCAAACAGGGAAATGAAAAACTGTTTTTT
TRBJ2-1,TRBD2,TRBV11-3,.,CASSPGGLAGGTEQFF,TGTGCCAGCAGCCCAGGAGGACTAGCGGGGGGGACTGAGCAGTTCTTC
TRBJ1-2,.,TRBV9,.,CASSPTGRGISGYTF,TGTGCCAGCAGCCCAACGGGCAGGGGAATCAGTGGCTACACCTTC
TRBJ2-1,TRBD2,TRBV18,.,CASSPLGGDNEQFF,TGTGCCAGCTCACCACTCGGGGGGGACAATGAGCAGTTCTTC